Here is one TCR beta chain with its context. Its antigen is as yet unknown. Unique molecular identifiers featured in how the TCRbeta library was prepared. TCRdb reprocessed the PCR reads with MiXCR, giving one entry per CDR3 protein. The sample records 97,000 or so distinct CDR3 sequences, under 9% being singletons. This entry belongs to a study of T-cell reconstitution after alpha-beta-depleted transplantation in children. Study conclusions and caveats: The main origin of T-cell counts and diversity one year after transplant was newly produced T cells. In some patients, recipient T cells and intrathymic progenitors surviving conditioning explained high day-60 diversity.

The TCR sequence derives from a boy aged 2 to 10 with acute lymphoblastic leukemia, due to receive a stem cell transplant. The specimen comprised PBMCs, sampled before TCRalphabeta/CD19-depleted stem cell transplant.

This CDR3 is CSARVNRGPGLTEAFF. DNA of the CDR3: TGCAGTGCTAGAGTAAATCGGGGGCCAGGACTCACTGAAGCTTTCTTT. The gene calls are TRBV20-1 and TRBJ1-1; tentatively, D is TRBD1 (6 bases). CDR3 length equals 16 residues. Trimming left V 1 base short and J 4 bases short, with 19 bases between. Per the germline V gene, CDR1 is DFQATT and CDR2 is SNEGSKA (reference sequence).